The entry that follows covers one T cell receptor (beta chain) sequence. This specimen belongs to a study of blood T cell repertoires in COVID-19. Study summary: Sites across the United States, Italy and Spain contributed samples from acute and convalescent COVID-19. PBMCs, B-cell-depleted T cells, or T cells were the source of the cDNA or gDNA that made up the material.

Per the original methods: Using reference gene primer amplification, nucleated cell counts were estimated. Assay used: immunoSEQ multiplex PCR; TCRdb lists only in-frame clones, some missing. The V and J calls and clone size are taken from that table; D and trimming were inferred from the DNA. The sample consists of more than 95,000 clones, around 86% of them appearing once. The J segment lost 6 bases and the V segment lost 3 bases, leaving 7 bases of the junction unmatched. This CDR3 has 15 amino acids. CDR1 is SNHLY and CDR2 is FYNNEI in the germline V gene. This rearrangement joins TRBV2 to TRBJ1-1; the match to TRBD1 covers 10 bases. Material: peripheral blood. This sequence was found in a man of 80 years or more with active or convalescent COVID-19. The CDR3, as DNA: TGTGCCAGCAGTGATAGGACAGGGGGAAGGGCTGAAGCTTTCTTT. Residues: CASSDRTGGRAEAFF.